This T cell receptor (beta chain) was recorded in a study of cytomegalovirus exposure and HLA in healthy donors. 13 Jbeta primers and 60 Vbeta primers were used for the PCR. The repertoire was sequenced with immunoSEQ multiplex PCR; TCRdb's copy has only in-frame clones and lacks some. In the table there are about 130,000 clones, about 80% of which are singletons. As for this clone: Its target is not known.

Study-wide results and caveats: An analysis done earlier found most TCR beta V segments productive about 87% or about 30% of the time. Later analysis identified around 15,000 TCR beta sequences associated with HLA alleles, using a false discovery rate threshold of 0.05.

In germline, CDR1 is LNHDA, CDR2 SQIVND (reference sequence). With V trimmed by 5 bases and J by 5 bases, 6 bases remained unmatched. The CDR3 length is 15 residues. The chain joins TRBV19 to TRBJ1-4; TRBD1 matches at 9 bases. This clonotype was obtained from a young man in good health and CMV-seronegative. The sample taken for sequencing was PBMCs. The CDR3 sequence: CASSPVQGANEKLFF. The DNA of the CDR3 is TGTGCCAGTAGTCCGGTACAGGGGGCGAATGAAAAACTGTTTTTT.